This T cell receptor beta chain comes out of a study of shared clonotypes between healthy human individuals. It was into CD45RA+ naive and CD45RA-negative memory subsets that the CD4+ cells were split. The V end was cut by 1 base, the J end by 1 base, with 17 bases between. Looked up from germline, CDR1 is PRHDT and CDR2 is FYEKMQ (reference sequence). The length of the CDR3 is 18 residues. Sequencing used immunoSEQ multiplex PCR; TCRdb keeps in-frame clones, though not all of them. Among hundreds of thousands of clones listed, around four fifths were seen once. The chain combines TRBV13 with TRBJ2-1; tentatively, D is TRBD2 (6 bases). This sequence was found in a woman between 25 and 40 years old in good health. The specimen was memory CD4+ T cells sorted from blood. Subset defined: CD45RA-negative fraction. CDR3 amino acids: CASSLVRLRGGSYNEQFF. In DNA form, the CDR3 reads TGTGCCAGCAGCTTAGTCCGCCTCCGGGGAGGTTCCTACAATGAGCAGTTCTTC.